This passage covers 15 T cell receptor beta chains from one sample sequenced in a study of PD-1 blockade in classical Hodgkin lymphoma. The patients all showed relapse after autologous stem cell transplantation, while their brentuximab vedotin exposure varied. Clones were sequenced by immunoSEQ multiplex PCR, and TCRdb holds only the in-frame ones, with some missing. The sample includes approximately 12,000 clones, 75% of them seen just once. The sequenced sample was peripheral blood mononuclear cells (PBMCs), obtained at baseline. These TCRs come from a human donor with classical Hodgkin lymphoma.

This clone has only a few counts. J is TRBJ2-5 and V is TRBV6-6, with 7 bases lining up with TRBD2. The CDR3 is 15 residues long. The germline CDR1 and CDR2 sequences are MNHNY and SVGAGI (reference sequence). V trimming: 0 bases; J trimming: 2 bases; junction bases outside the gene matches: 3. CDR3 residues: CASSYSSGRQETQYF. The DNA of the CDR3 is TGTGCCAGCAGTTACTCGTCCGGGAGGCAAGAGACCCAGTACTTC.

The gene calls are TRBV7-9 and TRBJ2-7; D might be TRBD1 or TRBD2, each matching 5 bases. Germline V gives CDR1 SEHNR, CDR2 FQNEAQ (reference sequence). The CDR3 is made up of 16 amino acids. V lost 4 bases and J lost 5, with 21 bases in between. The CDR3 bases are TGTGCCAGCAGCTCTACTCGGGACCACTCTAGAAACGAGCAGTACTTC. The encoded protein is CASSSTRDHSRNEQYF.

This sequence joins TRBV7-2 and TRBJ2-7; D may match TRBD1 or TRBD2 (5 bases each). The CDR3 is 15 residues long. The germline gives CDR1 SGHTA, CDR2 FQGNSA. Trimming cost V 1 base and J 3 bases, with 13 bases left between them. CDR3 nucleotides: TGTGCCAGCAGCTTAGACACGGGACCGCTCTACGAGCAGTACTTC. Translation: CASSLDTGPLYEQYF.

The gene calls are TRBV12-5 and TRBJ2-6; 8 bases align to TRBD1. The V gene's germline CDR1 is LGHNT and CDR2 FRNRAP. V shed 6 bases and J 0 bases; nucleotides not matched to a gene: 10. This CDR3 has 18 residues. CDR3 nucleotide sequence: TGTGCTAGTGGCCATCTTGGACAGGGACTCTCTGGGGCCAACGTCCTGACTTTC. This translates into CASGHLGQGLSGANVLTF. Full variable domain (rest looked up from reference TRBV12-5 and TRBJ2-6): DARVTQTPRHKVTEMGQEVTMRCQPILGHNTVFWYRQTMMQGLELLAYFRNRAPLDDSGMPKDRFSAEMPDATLATLKIQPSEPRDSAVYFCASGHLGQGLSGANVLTFGAGSRLTVL.

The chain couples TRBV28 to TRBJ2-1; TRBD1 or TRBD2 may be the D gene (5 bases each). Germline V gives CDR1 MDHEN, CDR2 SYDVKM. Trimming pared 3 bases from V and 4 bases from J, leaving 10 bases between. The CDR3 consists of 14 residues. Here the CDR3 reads CASSFGTPYNEQFF. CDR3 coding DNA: TGTGCCAGCAGTTTCGGGACCCCTTACAATGAGCAGTTCTTC.

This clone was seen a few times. The CDR3 sequence: CAISGTPRSTGELFF. The CDR3, as DNA: TGTGCCATCAGTGGGACCCCTAGGAGCACCGGGGAGCTGTTTTTT. The chain uses TRBV10-3 and TRBJ2-2; no clear D. Germline values: CDR1 ENHRY, CDR2 SYGVKD. The CDR3 has 15 residues. V lost 4 bases and J lost 4, with 13 bases in between.

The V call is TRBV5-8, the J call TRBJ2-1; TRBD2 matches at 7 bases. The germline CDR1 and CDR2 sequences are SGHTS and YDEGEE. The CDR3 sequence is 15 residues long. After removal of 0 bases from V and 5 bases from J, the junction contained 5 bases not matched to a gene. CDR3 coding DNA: TGTGCCAGCAGCTTGGACGGGACTACCCACAATGAGCAGTTCTTC. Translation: CASSLDGTTHNEQFF.

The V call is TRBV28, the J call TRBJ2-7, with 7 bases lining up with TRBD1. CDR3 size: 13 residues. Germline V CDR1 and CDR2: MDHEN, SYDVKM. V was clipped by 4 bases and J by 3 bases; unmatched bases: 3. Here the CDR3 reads CASSYAGGYEQYF. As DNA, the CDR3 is TGTGCCAGCAGTTACGCAGGGGGCTACGAGCAGTACTTC.

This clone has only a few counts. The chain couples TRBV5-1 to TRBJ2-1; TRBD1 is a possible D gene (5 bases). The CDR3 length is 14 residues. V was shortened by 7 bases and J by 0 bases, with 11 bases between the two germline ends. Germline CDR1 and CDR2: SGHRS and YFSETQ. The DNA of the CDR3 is TGCGCCAGCTGCAAAGACAGCTCCTACAATGAGCAGTTCTTC. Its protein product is CASCKDSSYNEQFF.

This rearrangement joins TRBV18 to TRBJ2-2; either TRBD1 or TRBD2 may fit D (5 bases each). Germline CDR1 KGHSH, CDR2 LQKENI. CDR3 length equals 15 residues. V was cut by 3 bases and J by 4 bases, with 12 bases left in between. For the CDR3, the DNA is TGTGCCAGCTCACCCCGGGACGACACCACCGGGGAGCTGTTTTTT. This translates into CASSPRDDTTGELFF.

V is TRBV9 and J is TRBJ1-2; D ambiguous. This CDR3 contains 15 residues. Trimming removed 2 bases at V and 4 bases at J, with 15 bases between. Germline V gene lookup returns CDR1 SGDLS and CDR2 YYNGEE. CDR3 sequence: CASSVNPTTLYGYTF. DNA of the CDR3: TGTGCCAGCAGCGTGAACCCGACGACGCTCTATGGCTACACCTTC.

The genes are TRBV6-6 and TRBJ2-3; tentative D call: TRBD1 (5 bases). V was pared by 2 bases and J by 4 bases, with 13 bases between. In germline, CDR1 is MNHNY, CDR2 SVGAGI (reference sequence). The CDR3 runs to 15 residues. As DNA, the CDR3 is TGTGCCAGCAGTTACGGACACGGGCGAGCAGATACGCAGTATTTT. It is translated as CASSYGHGRADTQYF.

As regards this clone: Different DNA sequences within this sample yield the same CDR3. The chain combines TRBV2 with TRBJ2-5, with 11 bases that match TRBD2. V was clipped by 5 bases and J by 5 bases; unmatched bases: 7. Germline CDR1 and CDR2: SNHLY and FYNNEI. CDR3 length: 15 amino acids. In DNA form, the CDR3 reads TGTGCCAGCAGTCAGGGGACTAGCGGAAAGGAGACCCAGTACTTC. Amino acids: CASSQGTSGKETQYF.

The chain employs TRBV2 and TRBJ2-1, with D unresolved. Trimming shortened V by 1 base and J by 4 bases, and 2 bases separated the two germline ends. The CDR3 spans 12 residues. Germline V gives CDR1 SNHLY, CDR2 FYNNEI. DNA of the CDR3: TGTGCCAGCAGTGAAGGGTACAATGAGCAGTTCTTC. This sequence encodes CASSEGYNEQFF.

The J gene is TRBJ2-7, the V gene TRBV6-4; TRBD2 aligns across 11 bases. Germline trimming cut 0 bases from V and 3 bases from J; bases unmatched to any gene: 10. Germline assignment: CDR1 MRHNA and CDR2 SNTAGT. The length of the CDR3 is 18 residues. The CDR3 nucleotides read TGTGCCAGCAGTGACTCACTCTCGACTAGCGGGATGGACTACGAGCAGTACTTC. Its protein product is CASSDSLSTSGMDYEQYF.